This TCR beta chain appears in the sequencing data of a study of T cell clones after liver transplantation. Study summary: Pre-transplant mixed lymphocyte reactions yielded third-party-reactive TCRbeta sequences as comparators for graft-donor-reactive sequences.

Concerning this clone itself: Its antigen is unidentified.

Assay used: immunoSEQ multiplex PCR; TCRdb lists only in-frame clones, some missing. The sample shows roughly 65,000 clones, about 91% of them seen only once. Study-wide results and caveats: Donor-reactive sequences fell more than third party-reactive ones, suggesting partial deletion.

With 7 bases removed from V and 3 bases from J, the gap between germline ends came to 11 bases. CDR1 is SGHNT and CDR2 is YENEEA in the germline V gene. The CDR3 spans 13 residues. The source of this sequence is a human patient who received a liver transplant. The graft donor may have contributed some T cells. V gene TRBV11-3 combines with J gene TRBJ2-3; D call uncertain. The sequencing used CD4+ T cells from blood, collected roughly 26 months after liver transplant. The CDR3 loop is CASKNRETDTQYF. The CDR3 DNA follows: TGTGCCAGCAAAAACCGCGAAACAGATACGCAGTATTTT.